Here is one T cell receptor beta chain with its context. RNA transcripts served as the template for amplifying TCR beta CDR3 regions. An initial round of RT-PCR targeting the TCR CDR3 relied on the HTBI primer set. A single record per CDR3 protein comes from TCRdb applying MiXCR to the multiplex PCR reads. The table records approximately 40,000 distinct CDR3 sequences, roughly half of them present only once. V lost 0 bases and J lost 4; bases outside the gene matches: 10. CDR1 is SGDLS, CDR2 YYNGEE, per germline. CDR3 length: 18 residues. Fresh peripheral blood, around 9.3 ml, was the source of the PBMCs. The data were obtained in a study of T cells in Graves' hyperthyroidism and ophthalmopathy.

Sequencing was carried out using blood. The receptor was derived from a man aged 35-49 years with Graves' ophthalmopathy. The gene calls are TRBV9 and TRBJ2-3; TRBD1 matches 11 bases. The CDR3 bases are TGTGCCAGCAGCGTAGGGACAGGGGGCGGTAGCCTGGCAGATACGCAGTATTTT. As protein: CASSVGTGGGSLADTQYF. The whole variable domain, filled in from reference TRBV9 and TRBJ2-3, reads DSGVTQTPKHLITATGQRVTLRCSPRSGDLSVYWYQQSLDQGLQFLIQYYNGEERAKGNILERFSAQQFPDLHSELNLSSLELGDSALYFCASSVGTGGGSLADTQYFGPGTRLTVL.